The rows below give T cell receptor beta chains drawn from one sample of a study of T-cell reconstitution after alpha-beta-depleted transplantation in children. TCRdb re-analysed the PCR reads in MiXCR, keeping a single row per CDR3 protein. The data contain hundreds of thousands of distinct CDR3 sequences, roughly 17% of them singletons. The material sequenced was PBMCs from the stem cell graft donor, taken from the stem cell graft. The source of these receptors is a human donor who donated a stem cell graft to a child with acute myeloid leukemia. The CDR3 runs from the conserved cysteine through the conserved F or W. A D gene is named only where the DNA matches it firmly. Part of the rows lack a size; the others show once, few, many or a class for expanded clones.

>TRBV18|TRBJ2-1|TRBD2|.
TGTGCCAGCTCACCAACTAGCGGGGGGTTCAATGAGCAGTTCTTC
CASSPTSGGFNEQFF
>TRBV7-8|TRBJ1-6|.|few
TGTGCCAGCAGCTTCAGCTTAACAGGGTTGGGGTCACCCCTCCACTTT
CASSFSLTGLGSPLHF
>TRBV7-6|TRBJ1-2|.|.
TGTGCCAGCAGCGCACCGGAGGGAAGCGGCTACACCTTC
CASSAPEGSGYTF
>TRBV12-3/TRBV12-4|TRBJ2-5|.|many
TGTGCCAGCAGTGTGGGGGCACAGGGCGGGGAGACCCAGTACTTC
CASSVGAQGGETQYF
>TRBV7-9|TRBJ1-2|.|few
TGTGCCAGCAGCTTAGCAGTCCGGGACATCAATGGCTACACCTTC
CASSLAVRDINGYTF
>TRBV20-1|TRBJ1-5|TRBD1|.
TGCAGTGCTTCGACAGGGGACGCCCTATATGGCGGCAATCAGCCCCAGCATTTT
CSASTGDALYGGNQPQHF
>TRBV5-1|TRBJ2-7|.|.
TGCGCCAGCAGCTTTTCCATGGGGACCTACGAGCAGTACTTC
CASSFSMGTYEQYF
>TRBV5-1|TRBJ2-6|.|.
TGCGCCAGCAGCTTGTTAGCGGACTCTGGGGCCAACGTCCTGACTTTC
CASSLLADSGANVLTF
>TRBV24-1|TRBJ2-2|.|once
TGTGCCACCAGTGAGCGGGACAGAGGAAACACCGGGGAGCTGTTTTTT
CATSERDRGNTGELFF
>TRBV24-1|TRBJ2-7|TRBD2|few
TGTGCCACCAGTGATTCGGCTAGCGGGGGGGACTACGAGCAGTACTTC
CATSDSASGGDYEQYF
>TRBV20-1|TRBJ2-7|TRBD2|few
TGCAGTGCTAGAGATGAACTGAGACTAGCGGGGGTGTACGAGCAGTACTTC
CSARDELRLAGVYEQYF
>TRBV7-2|TRBJ2-4|TRBD1|few
TGTGCCAGCAGCTTAGGACAGGGGGGTAATGCCATTCAGTACTTC
CASSLGQGGNAIQYF
>TRBV20-1|TRBJ1-5|.|many
TGCAGTGCTAGTCCCACAAGCAATCAGCCCCAGCATTTT
CSASPTSNQPQHF
>TRBV20-1|TRBJ2-7|TRBD2|many
TGCAGTGCTAGAAGAGGACTAGCGGGGGCCGCCTACGAGCAGTACTTC
CSARRGLAGAAYEQYF